This TCR beta chain was retrieved from a study of T cells in Graves' hyperthyroidism and ophthalmopathy. Germline V gene data show CDR1 as ENHRY and CDR2 as SYGVKD. Trimming shortened V by 0 bases and J by 4 bases, and 10 bases separated the two germline ends. CDR3 size: 15 residues. The CDR3 regions of TCR beta were amplified from RNA transcripts. RT-PCR in the first round (using the HTBI primer set) targeted the TCR CDR3. TCRdb processed the multiplex PCR reads anew with MiXCR; each CDR3 protein has one entry. The table shows hundreds of thousands of distinct CDR3 sequences, with 40% to 55% occurring only once.

Sequencing used peripheral blood or thyroid tissue (not recorded which). The chain carries TRBV10-3 and TRBJ1-3; possible D gene TRBD1, 5 bases. The source of this sequence is an adult man with Graves' disease, either hyperthyroidism or ophthalmopathy (not recorded which). The DNA for the CDR3 is TGTGCCATCAGTGAGTCCGGGACTGAGGGAAACACCATATATTTT. It encodes CAISESGTEGNTIYF.